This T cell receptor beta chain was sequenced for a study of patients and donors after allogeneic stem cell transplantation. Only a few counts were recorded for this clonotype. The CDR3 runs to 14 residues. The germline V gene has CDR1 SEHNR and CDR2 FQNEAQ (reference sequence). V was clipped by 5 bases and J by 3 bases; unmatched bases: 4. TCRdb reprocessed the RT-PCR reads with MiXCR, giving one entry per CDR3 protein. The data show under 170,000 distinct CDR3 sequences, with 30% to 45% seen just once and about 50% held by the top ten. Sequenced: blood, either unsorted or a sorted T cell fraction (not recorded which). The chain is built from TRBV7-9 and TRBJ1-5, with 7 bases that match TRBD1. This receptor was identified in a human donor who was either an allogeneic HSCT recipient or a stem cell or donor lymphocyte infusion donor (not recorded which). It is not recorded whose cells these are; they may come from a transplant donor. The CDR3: CASSHTGDNQPQHF. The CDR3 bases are TGTGCCAGCAGCCATACAGGGGACAATCAGCCCCAGCATTTT. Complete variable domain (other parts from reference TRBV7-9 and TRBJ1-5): DTGVSQNPRHKITKRGQNVTFRCDPISEHNRLYWYRQTLGQGPEFLTYFQNEAQLEKSRLLSDRFSAERPKGSFSTLEIQRTEQGDSAMYLCASSHTGDNQPQHFGDGTRLSIL.